This T cell receptor (beta chain) stems from a study of blood T cell repertoires in COVID-19. The wider study: Whether acute or convalescent, the COVID-19 samples came from the United States, Italy and Spain.

A Seattle source enrolled patients during active infection and followed them longitudinally. The V gene's germline CDR1 is SGHNT and CDR2 YENEEA. The CDR3 is 15 residues long. V shed 1 base, J shed 6 bases, and the junction held 3 bases outside the gene matches. Authors' data handling: The assay estimated nucleated cells by amplifying reference gene primers. Assay used: immunoSEQ multiplex PCR; TCRdb lists only in-frame clones, some missing. The V and J calls and clone size are taken from that table; D and trimming were inferred from the DNA. This table holds roughly 340,000 clones, 87% found once. This TCR was sampled from a woman aged 50 to 60 with COVID-19, enrolled during active disease. The chain recombines TRBV11-3 with TRBJ2-1, with TRBD2 matching 10 bases. The sequenced material came from peripheral blood. CDR3 loop: CASSLGTSGTNEQFF. In DNA, the CDR3 is TGTGCCAGCAGCTTAGGGACTAGCGGCACCAATGAGCAGTTCTTC.